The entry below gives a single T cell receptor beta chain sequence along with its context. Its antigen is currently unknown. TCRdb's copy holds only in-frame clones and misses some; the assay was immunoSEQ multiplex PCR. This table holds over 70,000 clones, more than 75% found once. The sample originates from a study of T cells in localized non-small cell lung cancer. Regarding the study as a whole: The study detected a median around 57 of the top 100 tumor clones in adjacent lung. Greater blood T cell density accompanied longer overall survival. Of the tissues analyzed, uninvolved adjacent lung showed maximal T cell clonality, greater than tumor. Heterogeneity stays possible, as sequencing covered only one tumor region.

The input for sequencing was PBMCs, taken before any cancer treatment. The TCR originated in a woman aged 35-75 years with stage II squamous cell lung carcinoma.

CDR3 region: CASSISGGRQNTEAFF. CDR3 in DNA: TGTGCCAGTAGTATTAGCGGTGGCCGCCAGAACACTGAAGCTTTCTTT. The V and J genes are TRBV19 and TRBJ1-1, with D uncertain. Germline CDR1 and CDR2: LNHDA and SQIVND (reference sequence). The CDR3 spans 16 residues. The V end lost 3 bases, the J end lost 1 base, and 15 bases lay between the germline ends.